Sequencing of this TCR beta chain was carried out in a study of blood T cell repertoires in COVID-19. As processed by the authors: Estimation of nucleated cell counts was performed using reference gene primer amplification. Profiling relied on immunoSEQ multiplex PCR, and the TCRdb table lists in-frame clones only, not all of them. That table furnishes V, J and clone size, whereas the DNA furnished D and trimming. The sample shows some 120,000 clones, around 82% of them seen only once. Deletions cut 4 bases from V and 5 bases from J, with 6 bases between. The germline CDR1 and CDR2 sequences are MNHEY and SVGEGT. The CDR3 is 11 amino acids.

The sequencing sample was made of peripheral blood. The chain employs TRBV6-2 or TRBV6-3 and TRBJ2-7; D call uncertain. The TCR was taken from a woman in her twenties or thirties who had recovered from COVID-19. CDR3 amino acids: CASSLGNEQYF. DNA of the CDR3: TGTGCCAGCAGTTTGGGCAACGAGCAGTACTTC.